This entry lists 28 T cell receptor beta chains sequenced from one sample in a study of T cells in tuberculosis. Using immunoSEQ multiplex PCR, the repertoire was profiled, and TCRdb retains in-frame clones only, with some absent. The sample shows approximately 31,000 clones, nearly 97% of them seen only once. The specimen was PBMCs. The receptor set was obtained from a donor aged 10-29 years with latent tuberculosis or without tuberculosis infection.

This rearrangement joins TRBV6-5 to TRBJ2-5, with 9 bases that match TRBD2. The CDR3 spans 14 residues. V was clipped by 5 bases and J by 5 bases; unmatched bases: 6. The germline gives CDR1 MNHEY, CDR2 SVGAGI. The CDR3 loop is CASSRSGGRETQYF. The DNA for the CDR3 is TGTGCCAGCAGTCGAAGCGGGGGGAGGGAGACCCAGTACTTC.

The chain links TRBV2 to TRBJ1-2; D remains ambiguous. V was shortened by 2 bases and J by 5 bases, with 6 bases between the two germline ends. Germline lookup yields CDR1 SNHLY and CDR2 FYNNEI. There are 12 residues in the CDR3. This chain's CDR3 is CASSEQMYGYTF. CDR3 DNA sequence: TGTGCCAGCAGTGAACAGATGTATGGCTACACCTTC.

The chain is built from TRBV5-6 and TRBJ1-1; weak D call: TRBD1 (5 bases). V shed 2 bases and J shed 4 bases, with 9 bases lying between them. The CDR3 has 13 amino acids. Germline V lookup: CDR1 SGHDT, CDR2 YYEEEE. The CDR3, as DNA: TGTGCCAGCAGCTTAAGGGGCGGCACTGAAGCTTTCTTT. Translation: CASSLRGGTEAFF.

This clone was seen just once. The rearrangement links TRBV5-1 to TRBJ1-1; no clear D. The CDR3 covers 13 residues. Trimming pared 0 bases from V and 4 bases from J, leaving 7 bases between. CDR1 is SGHRS and CDR2 is YFSETQ in the germline V gene. In DNA, the CDR3 is TGCGCCAGCAGCTTGGAACGAGGCACTGAAGCTTTCTTT. Translating gives CASSLERGTEAFF.

This sequence joins TRBV10-3 and TRBJ2-7, with D unresolved. Germline V gives CDR1 ENHRY, CDR2 SYGVKD. V was shortened by 6 bases and J by 1 base, with 4 bases between the two germline ends. The CDR3 extends over 11 amino acids. The CDR3 is CAISPSYEQYF. CDR3 sequence (DNA): TGTGCCATCAGCCCTTCCTACGAGCAGTACTTC.

The chain is built from TRBV7-8 and TRBJ2-1, with 7 positions matching TRBD1. V trimming: 6 bases; J trimming: 7 bases; junction bases outside the gene matches: 9. CDR1 is SGHVS, CDR2 FQNEAQ, per germline. This CDR3 spans 14 amino acids. Here the CDR3 DNA reads TGTGCCAGCAGTGCAGGGGGAGCTCGGAATGAGCAGTTCTTC. Its translation is CASSAGGARNEQFF.

The chain's CDR3 is CASTSGGLPTNEKLFF. The DNA for the CDR3 is TGTGCCAGCACCAGCGGGGGTCTTCCAACTAATGAAAAACTGTTTTTT. The chain links TRBV5-4 to TRBJ1-4; TRBD1 is a possible D gene (5 bases). The CDR3 is made up of 16 amino acids. Germline-derived CDR1 and CDR2 are SGHNT and YYREEE (reference sequence). The germline V and J ends were trimmed by 6 bases and 0 bases, with 15 bases remaining between them.

V gene TRBV11-3 combines with J gene TRBJ1-2; a possible D gene is TRBD1 (5 bases). Germline V lookup: CDR1 SGHNT, CDR2 YENEEA. Trimming took off 0 bases at V and 1 base at J, with 12 bases between the two ends. CDR3 length: 16 amino acids. CDR3 bases: TGTGCCAGCAGCTTAGAGGGGGACTTGCTTAACTATGGCTACACCTTC. This gives the protein CASSLEGDLLNYGYTF.

This rearrangement joins TRBV6-5 to TRBJ2-3; weak D call: TRBD2 (7 bases). The CDR3 is 15 residues long. CDR1 and CDR2 from the germline V gene are MNHEY and SVGAGI. Trimming cost V 2 bases and J 1 base, with 10 bases left between them. The CDR3 nucleotides are TGTGCCAGCAGTTACGGGGGGGCCCGCACAGATACGCAGTATTTT. Residues: CASSYGGARTDTQYF.

The V and J genes are TRBV7-2 and TRBJ1-2; D gene uncertain. Between the trimmed V and J ends, which lost 5 bases and 5 bases, there was a span of 18 bases. The germline V gene has CDR1 SGHTA and CDR2 FQGNSA. The CDR3 has 15 residues. The DNA for the CDR3 is TGTGCCAGCAGCCCCATCAGATTCAGCGGATATGGCTACACCTTC. The encoded protein is CASSPIRFSGYGYTF.

This clone was observed a single time. The chain employs TRBV30 and TRBJ2-1, with D possibly matching TRBD2 (6 bases). Germline values: CDR1 GTSNPN, CDR2 SVGIG (reference sequence). The CDR3 loop spans 20 amino acids. Between the trimmed V and J ends, which lost 3 bases and 0 bases, there was a span of 27 bases. The CDR3 here is CAWRPGRTWGGDFSYNEQFF. The CDR3 DNA sequence: TGTGCCTGGAGGCCCGGACGGACCTGGGGCGGGGACTTCTCCTACAATGAGCAGTTCTTC.

The chain joins TRBV9 to TRBJ2-1; TRBD2 matches 7 bases. In germline, CDR1 is SGDLS, CDR2 YYNGEE. The J segment lost 2 bases and the V segment lost 4 bases, leaving 9 bases of the junction unmatched. The CDR3 length is 16 residues. DNA of the CDR3: TGTGCCAGCAGCTCTTATCTGGGAGGGACCTACAATGAGCAGTTCTTC. It translates to CASSSYLGGTYNEQFF.

The V and J genes are TRBV29-1 and TRBJ2-1; D is perhaps TRBD1 (5 bases). CDR3 length: 12 residues. Germline V CDR1 and CDR2: SQVTM, ANQGSEA. Deletions cut 7 bases from V and 2 bases from J, with 9 bases between. The CDR3 DNA sequence: TGCAGCGACGGACAAGCCTACAATGAGCAGTTCTTC. Protein sequence: CSDGQAYNEQFF.

The rearrangement uses TRBV30 and TRBJ2-5, with 8 bases aligning to TRBD2. From germline, CDR1 is GTSNPN and CDR2 SVGIG (reference sequence). This CDR3 has 14 amino acids. The V and J ends lost 2 bases and 5 bases, in that order; junction bases with no gene match: 7. As DNA, the CDR3 is TGTGCCTGGAGTAGAGCGGGAGTAGGGGAGACCCAGTACTTC. Protein sequence: CAWSRAGVGETQYF.

This chain uses TRBV6-5 with TRBJ1-5, with TRBD1 matching 9 bases. The CDR3 covers 14 residues. From germline, CDR1 is MNHEY and CDR2 SVGAGI. V was clipped by 6 bases and J by 5 bases; unmatched bases: 5. Here the CDR3 reads CASSPQGADQPQHF. The CDR3 nucleotides are TGTGCCAGCAGCCCACAGGGGGCGGATCAGCCCCAGCATTTT.

The rearrangement links TRBV21-1 to TRBJ2-7; TRBD1 is taken as the D call from the table, unchecked against the DNA. TRBV21-1 represents a pseudogene. This CDR3 comprises 14 residues. The CDR3 reads CASSKVGDSYEQYF. The CDR3 DNA follows: TGTGCCAGCAGCAAAGTTGGGGACAGCTACGAGCAGTACTTC.

This chain joins TRBV30 and TRBJ1-2, with 11 nucleotides matching TRBD1. This CDR3 spans 13 amino acids. CDR1 GTSNPN and CDR2 SVGIG come from the germline V gene (reference sequence). The ends lost 5 bases at V and 5 bases at J; junction bases unmatched: 4. CDR3 nucleotide sequence: TGTGCCTGGTCGGACAGGGGGCAATATGGCTACACCTTC. This sequence encodes CAWSDRGQYGYTF.

The V gene is TRBV6-4, the J gene TRBJ1-1; D possibly corresponds to TRBD1 (6 bases). This CDR3 is built from 13 residues. Germline V lookup: CDR1 MRHNA, CDR2 SNTAGT. V dropped 5 bases and J dropped 1 base, with 8 bases sitting between them. CDR3 bases: TGTGCCAGCAGTCTGACAGGGAACACTGAAGCTTTCTTT. This encodes CASSLTGNTEAFF.

The chain's CDR3 is CATSRGGSVQETQYF. The CDR3 DNA reads TGTGCCACCAGCAGGGGGGGTAGTGTCCAAGAGACCCAGTACTTC. The chain carries TRBV15 and TRBJ2-5; perhaps TRBD2 as D (6 bases). This CDR3 is built from 15 residues. Germline CDR1 reads LNHNV; CDR2 reads YYDKDF (reference sequence). The ends were cut back, 3 bases at V and 1 base at J, with 12 bases in the middle.

The chain uses TRBV19 and TRBJ1-5; 9 positions match TRBD1. V dropped 5 bases and J dropped 8; count of bases not matched to a gene: 7. Germline CDR1 LNHDA, CDR2 SQIVND (reference sequence). The CDR3 consists of 14 residues. The CDR3 coding sequence is TGTGCCAGTAGTTCTGACAGGGGGAGAAAGCCCCAGCATTTT. Translating gives CASSSDRGRKPQHF.

V and J are TRBV7-3 and TRBJ2-1; TRBD2 agrees at 9 bases. There are 15 residues in the CDR3. Trimming removed 0 bases from V and 3 bases from J; junction bases left unmatched: 0. The germline CDR1 and CDR2 sequences are SGHTA and FQGTGA. The CDR3 loop reads CASSLTSGGYNEQFF. The CDR3 bases are TGTGCCAGCAGCTTAACTAGCGGGGGCTACAATGAGCAGTTCTTC.

The CDR3 sequence: CASSLIETEQYF. The CDR3 region has the DNA TGTGCCAGCAGCTTGATAGAGACAGAGCAGTACTTC. This sequence joins TRBV5-6 and TRBJ2-7; D gene uncertain. The CDR3 consists of 12 residues. Trimming took off 1 base at V and 7 bases at J, with 9 bases between the two ends. Per the germline V gene, CDR1 is SGHDT and CDR2 is YYEEEE.

This clone occurred a few times. The rearrangement links TRBV2 to TRBJ1-1; 10 positions match TRBD1. The CDR3 is made up of 12 amino acids. After removal of 9 bases from V and 12 bases from J, the junction contained 10 bases not matched to a gene. The germline CDR1 and CDR2 sequences are SNHLY and FYNNEI. CDR3 protein: CARKLGTGVPFF. CDR3 DNA sequence: TGTGCCAGGAAACTCGGGACAGGGGTACCTTTCTTT.

The chain has TRBV11-2 and TRBJ2-7; no firm D call. Per germline, CDR1 SGHAT and CDR2 FQNNGV. Deletions cut 1 base from V and 9 bases from J, with 13 bases between. The CDR3 covers 13 residues. DNA for the CDR3: TGTGCCAGCAGCTTAGCCCCCGTGTACAGGCAGTACTTC. It is translated as CASSLAPVYRQYF. The full variable domain, rest sourced from reference TRBV11-2 and TRBJ2-7, is EAGVAQSPRYKIIEKRQSVAFWCNPISGHATLYWYQQILGQGPKLLIQFQNNGVVDDSQLPKDRFSAERLKGVDSTLKIQPAKLEDSAVYLCASSLAPVYRQYFGPGTRLTVT.

The rearrangement joins TRBV30 to TRBJ2-5, with 15 bases aligning to TRBD2. The germline CDR1 and CDR2 sequences are GTSNPN and SVGIG (reference sequence). V trimming: 3 bases; J trimming: 3 bases; junction bases outside the gene matches: 14. The CDR3 is 19 amino acids. CDR3 sequence reads: CAWRDKGLAGGPPEETQYF. DNA for the CDR3: TGTGCCTGGAGGGACAAGGGACTAGCGGGGGGTCCCCCGGAAGAGACCCAGTACTTC.

The chain joins TRBV27 to TRBJ1-4, with 10 bases that match TRBD1. V lost 2 bases, J lost 8 bases, and 2 bases stayed unmatched. CDR1 is MNHEY, CDR2 SMNVEV, per germline (reference sequence). The CDR3 sequence is 14 residues long. The CDR3 sequence: CASSLRDRGEKLFF. In DNA, the CDR3 is TGTGCCAGCAGTTTAAGGGACAGGGGAGAAAAACTGTTTTTT. Full variable domain (missing parts from reference TRBV27 and TRBJ1-4): EAQVTQNPRYLITVTGKKLTVTCSQNMNHEYMSWYRQDPGLGLRQIYYSMNVEVTDKGDVPEGYKVSRKEKRNFPLILESPSPNQTSLYFCASSLRDRGEKLFFGSGTQLSVL.

This clone was recorded once. The V call is TRBV13, the J call TRBJ2-1; 10 nucleotides agree with TRBD2. This CDR3 region has 13 residues. Losses at the gene ends were 4 bases for V and 10 bases for J; bases not matched to a gene: 4. Looked up from germline, CDR1 is PRHDT and CDR2 is FYEKMQ (reference sequence). This CDR3 is CASSSGLAREQFF. CDR3 bases: TGTGCCAGCAGCTCGGGACTAGCGAGGGAGCAGTTCTTC.

V and J are TRBV27 and TRBJ1-1; 7 positions agree with TRBD1. The CDR3 covers 13 residues. J was trimmed by 4 bases and V by 3 bases; bases with no gene match: 2. Germline loops: CDR1 MNHEY, CDR2 SMNVEV (reference sequence). The CDR3 protein is CASSLRGLTEAFF. CDR3 sequence (DNA): TGTGCCAGCAGTTTGAGGGGGCTCACTGAAGCTTTCTTT.